This T cell receptor (beta chain) was sequenced in a study of cytomegalovirus exposure and HLA in healthy donors. Study details: An earlier analysis found under 130 million unique TCR beta sequences from around 180 million T cells. Study observations and caveats: Cytomegalovirus-associated TCR beta chains were listed, numbering approximately 150. Across HLA loci, a later analysis found differing TCR association rates, with DRB1 most and HLA-C fewest.

This clone came up a few times. Its antigen remains unknown. Germline V lookup: CDR1 MNHNY, CDR2 SVGAGI (reference sequence). V was clipped by 6 bases and J by 2 bases, with 13 bases between them. The CDR3 is 14 amino acids. PCR primers comprised 60 Vbeta and 13 Jbeta primers. Using immunoSEQ multiplex PCR, the repertoire was profiled, and TCRdb retains in-frame clones only, with some absent. The sample gives tens of thousands of clones, 60% to 80% of which show up once; approximately 6% is in the top ten. The TCR comes from a woman between 50 and 59 years old in good health and CMV-seropositive. The V gene is TRBV6-6, the J gene TRBJ1-2; TRBD1 might be the D (6 bases). The sample comprised PBMCs. CDR3: CASSAGTSNYGYTF. The CDR3 DNA sequence: TGTGCCAGCAGCGCCGGGACATCGAACTATGGCTACACCTTC.